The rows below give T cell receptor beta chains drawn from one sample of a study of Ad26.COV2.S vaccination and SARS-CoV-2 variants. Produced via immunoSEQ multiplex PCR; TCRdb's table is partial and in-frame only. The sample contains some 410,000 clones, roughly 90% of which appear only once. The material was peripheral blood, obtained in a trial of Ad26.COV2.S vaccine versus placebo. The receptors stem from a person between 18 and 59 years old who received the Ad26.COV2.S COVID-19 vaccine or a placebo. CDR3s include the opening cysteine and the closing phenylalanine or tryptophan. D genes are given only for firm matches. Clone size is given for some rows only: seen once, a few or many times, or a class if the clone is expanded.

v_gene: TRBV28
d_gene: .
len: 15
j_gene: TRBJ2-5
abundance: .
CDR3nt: TGTGCCAGCAGTTTACGTGGAAAGGAGCGGCAGACCCAGTACTTC
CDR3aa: CASSLRGKERQTQYF

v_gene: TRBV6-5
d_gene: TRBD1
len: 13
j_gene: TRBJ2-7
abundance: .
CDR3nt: TGTGCCAGCAGTCGCGACAGGGTAGGCGAGCAGTACTTC
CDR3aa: CASSRDRVGEQYF

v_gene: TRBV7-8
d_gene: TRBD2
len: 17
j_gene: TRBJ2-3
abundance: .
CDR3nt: TGTGCCAGCAGCTTTTTAGCGGGGGGGCTACGGGCAGATTCGCAGTATTTT
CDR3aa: CASSFLAGGLRADSQYF

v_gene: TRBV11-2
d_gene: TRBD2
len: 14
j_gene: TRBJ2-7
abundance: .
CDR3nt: TGTGCCAGCAGCTCAAGCGGGGGGTTCTACGAGCAGTACTTC
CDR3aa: CASSSSGGFYEQYF

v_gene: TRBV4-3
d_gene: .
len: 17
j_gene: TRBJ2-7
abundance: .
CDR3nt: TGCGCCAGCAGCCAAGACAGGACATTGACAGCCTCCTACGAGCAGTACTTC
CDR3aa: CASSQDRTLTASYEQYF

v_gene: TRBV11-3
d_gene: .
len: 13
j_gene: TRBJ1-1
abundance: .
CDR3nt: TGTGCCAGCAGCTTAGAAATGAACACTGAAGCTTTCTTT
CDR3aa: CASSLEMNTEAFF

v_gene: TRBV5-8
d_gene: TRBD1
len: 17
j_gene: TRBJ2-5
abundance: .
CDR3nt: TGTGCCAGCAGCGCGAACAGGGGGACAGATATACAAGAGACCCAGTACTTC
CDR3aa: CASSANRGTDIQETQYF

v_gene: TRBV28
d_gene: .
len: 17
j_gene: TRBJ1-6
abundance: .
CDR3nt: TGTGCCAGCAGTTACCGGGACCGACAGGCCTATAATTCACCCCTCCACTTT
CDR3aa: CASSYRDRQAYNSPLHF

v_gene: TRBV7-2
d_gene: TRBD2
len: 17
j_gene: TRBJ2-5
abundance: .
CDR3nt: TGTGCCAGCAGCTTAGAATATGCCGGGGGGGCCGGCGAGACCCAGTACTTC
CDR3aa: CASSLEYAGGAGETQYF

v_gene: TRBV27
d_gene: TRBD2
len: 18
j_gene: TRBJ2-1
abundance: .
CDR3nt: TGTGCCAGCAGTGACCTAGCGGGGGGGATAAGCTCCTACAATGAGCAGTTCTTC
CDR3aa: CASSDLAGGISSYNEQFF

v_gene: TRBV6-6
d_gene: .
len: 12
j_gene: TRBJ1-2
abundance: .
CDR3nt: TGTGCCAGCAGTTATGCAGGGGAGGGCTACACCTTC
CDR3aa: CASSYAGEGYTF

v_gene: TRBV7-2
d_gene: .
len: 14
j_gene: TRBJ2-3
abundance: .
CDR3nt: TGTGCCAGCAGCTCCGGACGGAGCACAGATACGCAGTATTTT
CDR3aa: CASSSGRSTDTQYF

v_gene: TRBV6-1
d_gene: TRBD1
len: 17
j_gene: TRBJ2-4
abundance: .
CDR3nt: TGTGCCAGCAGTGAACCGGGACAGGGGGCCGCCAAAAACATTCAGTACTTC
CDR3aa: CASSEPGQGAAKNIQYF

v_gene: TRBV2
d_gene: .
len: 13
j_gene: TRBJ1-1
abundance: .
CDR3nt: TGTGCCAGCAGGCCCAGGCCGAACACTGAAGCTTTCTTT
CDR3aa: CASRPRPNTEAFF

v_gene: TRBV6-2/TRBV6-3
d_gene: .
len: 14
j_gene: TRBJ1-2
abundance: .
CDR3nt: TGTGCCAGCAGTCGAATGAGTCAGGACTATGGCTACACCTTC
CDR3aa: CASSRMSQDYGYTF

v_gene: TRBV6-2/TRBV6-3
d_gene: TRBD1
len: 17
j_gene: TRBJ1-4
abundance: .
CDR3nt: TGTGCCAGCAGTTACGAAGGACAGGGGCCAACTAATGAAAAACTGTTTTTT
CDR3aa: CASSYEGQGPTNEKLFF

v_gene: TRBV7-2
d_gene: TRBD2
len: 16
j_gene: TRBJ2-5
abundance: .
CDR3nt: TGTGCCAGCAGCTTAGTGGGTAGCGGGAACCAAGAGACCCAGTACTTC
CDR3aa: CASSLVGSGNQETQYF

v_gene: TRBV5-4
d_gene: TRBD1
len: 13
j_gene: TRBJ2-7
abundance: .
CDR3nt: TGTGCCAGCAGCTTGGGACAGGGTGACGAGCAGTACTTC
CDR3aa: CASSLGQGDEQYF

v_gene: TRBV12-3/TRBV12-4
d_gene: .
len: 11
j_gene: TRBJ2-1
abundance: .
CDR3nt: TGTGCCAGCAAACTAGAGAATGAGCAGTTCTTC
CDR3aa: CASKLENEQFF

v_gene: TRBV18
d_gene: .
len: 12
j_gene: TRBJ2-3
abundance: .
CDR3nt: TGTGCCAGCTCACCAGGAGGGGATACGCAGTATTTT
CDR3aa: CASSPGGDTQYF

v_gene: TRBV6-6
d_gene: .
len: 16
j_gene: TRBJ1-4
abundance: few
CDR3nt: TGTGCCAGCAGTTCCCCCATGGGGGGCGTGAATGAAAAACTGTTTTTT
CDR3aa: CASSSPMGGVNEKLFF

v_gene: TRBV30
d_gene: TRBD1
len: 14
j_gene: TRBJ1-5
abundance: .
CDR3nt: TGTGCCTGGAGTATACAGGGGGCGATTCAGCCCCAGCATTTT
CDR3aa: CAWSIQGAIQPQHF

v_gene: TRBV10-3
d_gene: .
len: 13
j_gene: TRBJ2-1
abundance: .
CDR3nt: TGTGCCATGGCCGGGACCCAGGGTGATGAGCAGTTCTTC
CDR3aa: CAMAGTQGDEQFF

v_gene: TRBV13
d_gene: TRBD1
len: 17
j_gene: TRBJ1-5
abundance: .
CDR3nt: TGTGCCAGCAGCTTAGGCCGGACAGGCTATAGCAATCAGCCCCAGCATTTT
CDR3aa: CASSLGRTGYSNQPQHF

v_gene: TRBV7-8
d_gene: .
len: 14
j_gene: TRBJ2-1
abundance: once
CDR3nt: TGTGCCAGCAGCTTACGGGGCCCTTACAATGAGCAGTTCTTC
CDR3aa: CASSLRGPYNEQFF

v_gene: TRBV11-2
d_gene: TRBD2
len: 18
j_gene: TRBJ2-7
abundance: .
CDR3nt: TGTGCCAGCAGCTTAGCCCCCCGACTAGCGGGCCGCTCCTACGAGCAGTACTTC
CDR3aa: CASSLAPRLAGRSYEQYF